This T cell receptor (beta chain) derives from a study of cytomegalovirus exposure and HLA in healthy donors. Study at large: Out of approximately 170 million T cells, an earlier analysis found about 120 million unique TCR beta sequences in total.

General study results and limits: In a later analysis, productive TCRs from donors in an Asian-associated ancestry cluster reportedly carried fewer N-insertions than the cohort mean. Later analysis revealed greater clonal expansion in HLA-associated TCR beta chains than in equally common others.

Amplification used 60 Vbeta primers and 13 Jbeta primers. TCRdb's table, derived via immunoSEQ multiplex PCR, lists solely in-frame clones and lacks some. The data show approximately 210,000 clones, 75% to 85% seen once. V lost 9 bases to trimming and J lost 9 bases; unmatched junction nucleotides: 18. The CDR3 has 15 residues. The germline CDR1 and CDR2 sequences are ENHRY and SYGVKD. In its sample, this clone was seen a few times. The target antigen is unknown. This chain links TRBV10-3 with TRBJ2-7; 9 bases agree with TRBD1. The sequence came from a male donor in good health and CMV-seropositive. The specimen sequenced was PBMCs. CDR3 bases: TGTGCCATACACCCTACAGGGGGCGAAAGTATCGGGCAGTACTTC. It translates to CAIHPTGGESIGQYF.